The rows below give T cell receptor beta chains drawn from one sample of a study of T-cell reconstitution after alpha-beta-depleted transplantation in children. In TCRdb, the PCR reads were re-called with MiXCR into one record per CDR3 protein. The sample holds about 110,000 distinct CDR3 sequences; approximately 10% are singletons and the top ten take less than 40%. This sample comprised PBMCs, obtained before TCRalphabeta/CD19-depleted stem cell transplant. The receptors here all came from a boy aged 2-15 years with acute lymphoblastic leukemia, due to receive a stem cell transplant. Each CDR3 is given with its conserved first and last residue. Fields, in order: clone size, V gene, D gene, J gene, CDR3 protein, CDR3 DNA. D genes are given only for firm matches. Clone size appears in some rows only: once, few, many, or a class for an expanded clone.

>NA|TRBV20-1|NA|TRBJ1-2
CSARDLTVSYGYTF
TGCAGTGCTAGAGACCTGACGGTATCCTATGGCTACACCTTC
>NA|TRBV3-1|NA|TRBJ1-1
CASSQVPKNTEAFF
TGTGCCAGCAGCCAAGTCCCCAAGAACACTGAAGCTTTCTTT
>once|TRBV11-2|NA|TRBJ1-6
CASSLRARLNSPLHF
TGTGCCAGCAGCTTAAGGGCCAGGCTAAATTCACCCCTCCACTTT
>many|TRBV20-1|NA|TRBJ2-7
CSAGKMEEQYF
TGCAGTGCCGGAAAGATGGAGGAGCAGTACTTC
>NA|TRBV6-1|TRBD1|TRBJ2-7
CASSHVGQGREYEQYF
TGTGCCAGCAGTCATGTGGGACAGGGGAGGGAATACGAGCAGTACTTC
>few|TRBV7-3|NA|TRBJ2-3
CASSPVGGTDTQYF
TGTGCCAGCAGCCCCGTGGGTGGCACAGATACGCAGTATTTT
>NA|TRBV27|NA|TRBJ2-1
CASSLMAAYNEQFF
TGTGCCAGCAGTTTAATGGCGGCTTACAATGAGCAGTTCTTC
>NA|TRBV20-1|NA|TRBJ2-7
CSASEVRGIYEQYF
TGCAGTGCTAGCGAGGTCCGTGGGATTTACGAGCAGTACTTC
>few|TRBV5-1|NA|TRBJ1-4
CASSLLGHPDQKLFF
TGCGCCAGCAGCCTCCTGGGACACCCAGATCAAAAACTGTTTTTT
>many|TRBV7-2|TRBD2|TRBJ2-1
CASSPPGLAGYNEQFF
TGTGCCAGCAGCCCCCCGGGGCTAGCGGGATACAATGAGCAGTTCTTC
>few|TRBV2|NA|TRBJ1-2
CASSDNFQVPAGGYTF
TGTGCCAGCAGTGACAACTTTCAAGTACCGGCCGGGGGCTACACCTTC
>few|TRBV28|NA|TRBJ2-7
CASSPSSEQYF
TGTGCCAGCAGTCCGAGTTCCGAGCAGTACTTC
>many|TRBV5-1|NA|TRBJ1-3
CASSLEGPRNSGNTIYF
TGCGCCAGCAGCTTGGAAGGCCCCAGAAACTCTGGAAACACCATATATTTT
>few|TRBV20-1|TRBD2|TRBJ2-1
CSAPFSGTSGYNEQFF
TGCAGTGCGCCGTTTTCCGGGACTAGCGGTTACAATGAGCAGTTCTTC
>few|TRBV6-5|TRBD1|TRBJ2-5
CASSSTTGGETQYF
TGTGCCAGCAGTTCCACGACAGGGGGAGAGACCCAGTACTTC
>NA|TRBV11-3|NA|TRBJ2-2
CASSLSMTGELFF
TGTGCCAGCAGCTTAAGCATGACCGGGGAGCTGTTTTTT
>few|TRBV18|NA|TRBJ2-2
CASSPGPANTGELFF
TGTGCCAGCTCACCAGGCCCAGCTAACACCGGGGAGCTGTTTTTT
>few|TRBV18|TRBD1|TRBJ2-5
CASSKGQGTGGETQYF
TGTGCCAGCTCAAAGGGACAGGGGACTGGGGGAGAGACCCAGTACTTC
>many|TRBV7-6|TRBD1|TRBJ2-5
CASSPPIGTGGGRETQYF
TGTGCCAGCAGTCCACCCATCGGGACAGGGGGCGGACGGGAGACCCAGTACTTC
>NA|TRBV20-1|NA|TRBJ2-7
CSARDTGSYKQYF
TGCAGTGCTAGGGATACAGGGTCCTACAAGCAGTACTTC
>many|TRBV20-1|NA|TRBJ2-7
CSARDLRGQSYEQYF
TGCAGTGCTAGAGACCTGCGGGGACAGAGCTACGAGCAGTACTTC
>NA|TRBV7-9|NA|TRBJ2-7
CASSLNLGYEQYF
TGTGCCAGCAGCTTAAATCTGGGCTACGAGCAGTACTTC
>few|TRBV9|NA|TRBJ2-3
CASSVDPGTDTQYF
TGTGCCAGCAGCGTAGATCCAGGAACAGATACGCAGTATTTT
>many|TRBV5-5|TRBD2|TRBJ2-1
CASSLVYGGRAYNEQFF
TGTGCCAGCAGCTTGGTCTATGGCGGGAGGGCCTACAATGAGCAGTTCTTC
>NA|TRBV30|TRBD1|TRBJ1-5
CAWSQGWDQPQHF
TGTGCCTGGTCACAGGGGTGGGATCAGCCCCAGCATTTT
>NA|TRBV10-3|NA|TRBJ2-1
CAISSGGGPYNEQFF
TGTGCCATCAGTTCTGGAGGCGGACCCTACAATGAGCAGTTCTTC
>few|TRBV5-1|TRBD2|TRBJ2-1
CASSTGLQPEQFF
TGCGCCAGCAGCACGGGACTACAACCCGAGCAGTTCTTC
>NA|TRBV6-1|NA|TRBJ2-7
CASKSVSSYEQYF
TGTGCCAGCAAATCTGTGAGCTCCTACGAGCAGTACTTC
>few|TRBV5-6|TRBD1|TRBJ2-7
CASSFPAGGYEQYF
TGTGCCAGCAGCTTCCCGGCAGGGGGATACGAGCAGTACTTC
>few|TRBV3-1|NA|TRBJ2-5
CASSQVPWNQETQYF
TGTGCCAGCAGCCAAGTTCCGTGGAACCAAGAGACCCAGTACTTC
>few|TRBV5-1|NA|TRBJ2-5
CASSSAGETQYF
TGCGCCAGCAGTTCAGCGGGAGAGACCCAGTACTTC
>few|TRBV9|NA|TRBJ2-3
CASSTAVTDTQYF
TGTGCCAGCAGCACTGCAGTCACAGATACGCAGTATTTT
>NA|TRBV6-7|TRBD2|TRBJ2-1
CGTSYLQVASGNPTQYNEQFF
TGTGGCACCAGTTATTTGCAGGTGGCTAGCGGAAATCCCACGCAGTACAATGAGCAGTTCTTC
>NA|TRBV4-1|NA|TRBJ2-1
CASSLYWRTLGKNEQFF
TGCGCCAGCAGCCTGTATTGGAGGACATTAGGGAAAAACGAGCAGTTCTTC
>many|TRBV6-1|TRBD2|TRBJ2-7
CASRRTSGKYEQYF
TGTGCCAGCAGACGGACTAGCGGGAAATACGAGCAGTACTTC
>NA|TRBV5-8|TRBD2|TRBJ2-5
CASSSGTSGDPETQYF
TGTGCCAGCAGCAGCGGGACTAGCGGGGATCCGGAGACCCAGTACTTC
>many|TRBV20-1|NA|TRBJ2-3
CSARLLSTDTQYF
TGCAGTGCTAGGTTGCTTAGCACAGATACGCAGTATTTT
>few|TRBV28|NA|TRBJ2-3
CASSMTGTTDTQYF
TGTGCCAGCAGTATGACAGGAACGACAGATACGCAGTATTTT
>few|TRBV5-1|NA|TRBJ2-3
CASSGISTDTQYF
TGCGCCAGCTCCGGGATTAGCACAGATACGCAGTATTTT
>NA|TRBV5-1|TRBD2|TRBJ2-5
CASRSPSGPGETQYF
TGCGCCAGCCGTTCCCCTAGCGGGCCCGGGGAGACCCAGTACTTC
>NA|TRBV28|TRBD1|TRBJ2-7
CASRTGGKMDEQYF
TGTGCCAGCAGAACAGGGGGCAAGATGGACGAGCAGTACTTC
>NA|TRBV6-5|TRBD2|TRBJ2-7
CASSYVGLASYEQYF
TGTGCCAGCAGTTACGTGGGACTAGCGAGCTACGAGCAGTACTTC
>few|TRBV6-1|TRBD1|TRBJ1-5
CASSANLRGFTYQPQHF
TGTGCCAGCAGTGCAAATCTCAGGGGGTTCACCTATCAGCCCCAGCATTTT
>many|TRBV27|TRBD1|TRBJ1-5
CASSGQGVNQPQHF
TGTGCCAGCAGTGGTCAGGGGGTCAATCAGCCCCAGCATTTT
>few|TRBV20-1|NA|TRBJ1-5
CSARAGLNQPQHF
TGCAGTGCTAGAGCTGGCCTCAATCAGCCCCAGCATTTT
>few|TRBV5-1|NA|TRBJ2-5
CASSLSGTQETQYF
TGCGCCAGCAGCTTGTCGGGTACCCAAGAGACCCAGTACTTC
>NA|TRBV3-1|NA|TRBJ2-1
CASSQGVYEQFF
TGTGCCAGCAGCCAAGGGGTGTATGAGCAGTTCTTC
>NA|TRBV5-6|TRBD1|TRBJ2-3
CASSFLQGIGTDTQYF
TGTGCCAGCAGCTTCCTACAGGGGATTGGGACAGATACGCAGTATTTT
>NA|TRBV5-1|NA|TRBJ1-3
CASSLGAGAQGGNTIYF
TGCGCCAGCAGCTTGGGGGCAGGGGCCCAAGGAGGAAACACCATATATTTT
>NA|TRBV5-1|NA|TRBJ2-6
CASSSDSSGANVLTF
TGCGCCAGCAGCTCCGACTCTTCTGGGGCCAACGTCCTGACTTTC
>NA|TRBV5-1|NA|TRBJ2-2
CASSLDLKAGELFF
TGCGCCAGCAGCTTGGACCTGAAAGCCGGGGAGCTGTTTTTT
>NA|TRBV7-9|NA|TRBJ2-3
CASTLLDTQYF
TGTGCCAGCACCCTGTTGGATACGCAGTATTTT
>few|TRBV28|NA|TRBJ2-7
CASSLLGLEQYF
TGTGCCAGCAGTTTATTAGGGCTCGAGCAGTACTTC
>NA|TRBV28|NA|TRBJ1-1
CASTPIGGVTEAFF
TGTGCCAGCACCCCAATTGGGGGGGTCACTGAAGCTTTCTTT
>many|TRBV7-2|NA|TRBJ1-1
CASSLDPELNTEAFF
TGTGCCAGCAGCTTAGACCCGGAGCTGAACACTGAAGCTTTCTTT